These T cell receptor beta chains were read from a single sample in a study of identical twins. TCRdb reprocessed the 5' RACE reads with MiXCR, giving one entry per CDR3 protein. The sample comprises 550,000 to 800,000 distinct CDR3 sequences, under 8.5% of which are singletons, and roughly 1.6% rests with the top ten. This same sample was also taken into another study, of yellow fever vaccine responses in identical twins.

The sequenced sample was PBMCs. Source of these receptors: a woman aged 18-29 years in good health. Each CDR3 is given with its conserved first and last residue. The D gene is left open where the match is weak. For some rows the clone size is stated as once, few or many, or as a class when expanded; others skip it.

d_call j_call clone_size v_call cdr3_aa cdr3_nt
NA TRBJ2-5 NA TRBV7-9 CASSLEGGHPRPETQYF TGTGCCAGCAGCTTAGAGGGGGGGCACCCACGTCCTGAGACCCAGTACTTC
NA TRBJ1-1 many TRBV7-3 CASSLRTENTEAFF TGTGCCAGCAGCTTACGGACGGAGAACACTGAAGCTTTCTTT
NA TRBJ2-3 NA TRBV11-3 CASSLTLNRLDTQYF TGTGCCAGCAGCTTAACGCTTAACAGGTTGGATACGCAGTATTTT
NA TRBJ1-5 few TRBV12-3/TRBV12-4 CASSLVGGSRQPQHF TGTGCCAGCAGTTTAGTAGGGGGAAGTAGGCAGCCCCAGCATTTT
NA TRBJ1-2 NA TRBV7-9 CASSPRVEEGYTF TGTGCCAGCAGCCCCAGGGTGGAGGAAGGCTACACCTTC
NA TRBJ2-7 few TRBV10-3 CANNADPSSYEQYF TGTGCCAACAACGCGGACCCTAGCTCCTACGAGCAGTACTTC
TRBD1 TRBJ2-1 NA TRBV5-6 CASSFEGAGEQFF TGTGCCAGCAGCTTTGAGGGGGCGGGTGAGCAGTTCTTC
TRBD1 TRBJ2-1 NA TRBV12-3/TRBV12-4 CASKQGQGITEQFF TGTGCCAGCAAACAAGGACAGGGAATTACTGAGCAGTTCTTC
NA TRBJ2-1 many TRBV29-1 CSVEVSSRYEQFF TGCAGCGTTGAAGTGTCTAGCAGGTATGAGCAGTTCTTC
NA TRBJ1-3 few TRBV11-3 CASSLGGTISGNTIYF TGTGCCAGCAGCTTAGGCGGGACAATCTCTGGAAACACCATATATTTT
TRBD1 TRBJ2-3 many TRBV5-5 CASSLGGTASTDTQYF TGTGCCAGCAGCTTGGGGGGGACAGCTAGCACAGATACGCAGTATTTT
TRBD2 TRBJ2-2 many TRBV29-1 CSVRLAGADNTGELFF TGCAGCGTCCGACTAGCGGGAGCCGACAACACCGGGGAGCTGTTTTTT
NA TRBJ2-1 few TRBV29-1 CSVEPLNEQFF TGCAGCGTCGAGCCCCTCAATGAGCAGTTCTTC
TRBD1 TRBJ1-4 NA TRBV15 CATASPTGSSFEEKLFF TGTGCCACCGCGTCCCCGACAGGGAGTAGCTTCGAGGAAAAACTGTTTTTT
NA TRBJ1-1 few TRBV29-1 CSVGLGLNAEAFF TGCAGCGTCGGATTGGGGCTGAACGCTGAAGCTTTCTTT
TRBD2 TRBJ2-5 few TRBV7-9 CASSREGQETQYF TGTGCCAGCAGCCGGGAGGGCCAAGAGACCCAGTACTTC
TRBD2 TRBJ2-3 NA TRBV20-1 CSASSASGARTDTQYF TGCAGTGCTAGTTCGGCCAGCGGGGCGCGCACAGATACGCAGTATTTT
NA TRBJ1-1 NA TRBV20-1 CSAPGRLNTEAFF TGCAGTGCCCCTGGGCGGCTAAACACTGAAGCTTTCTTT
NA TRBJ2-1 few TRBV6-5 CASSSNMKGNEQFF TGTGCCAGCAGTTCAAACATGAAAGGCAATGAGCAGTTCTTC
NA TRBJ2-1 few TRBV19 CASSVTANEQFF TGTGCCAGTAGTGTAACAGCCAATGAGCAGTTCTTC
NA TRBJ1-1 NA TRBV4-1 CASSQQGSEAFF TGCGCCAGCAGCCAACAGGGTTCGGAAGCTTTCTTT
NA TRBJ2-5 NA TRBV9 CASSEDLPPGETQYF TGTGCCAGCAGCGAAGACTTACCTCCGGGAGAGACCCAGTACTTC
TRBD1 TRBJ1-1 many TRBV6-1 CASSPRDRGIPEAFF TGTGCCAGCAGTCCCCGGGACAGGGGCATTCCTGAAGCTTTCTTT
NA TRBJ2-3 many TRBV4-1 CASSQEDRTDTQYF TGCGCCAGCAGCCAAGAAGATAGGACAGATACGCAGTATTTT